Sequencing of this T cell receptor beta chain was carried out in a study of OX40 agonist ivuxolimab in advanced cancers. Study summary: Across the patients, intravenous ivuxolimab was delivered every 2 weeks at 0.01 to 10 mg/kg.

This CDR3 contains 13 residues. The V end lost 1 base, the J end lost 9 bases, and 10 bases lay between the germline ends. Per the germline V gene, CDR1 is MGHRA and CDR2 is YSYEKL. The repertoire was sequenced with immunoSEQ multiplex PCR; TCRdb's copy has only in-frame clones and lacks some. Among around 67,000 clones listed, roughly 81% were seen once. The sequence was collected from an adult with an advanced solid tumor such as melanoma, head and neck, liver or kidney cancer. The chain has TRBV4-1 and TRBJ2-1; D is unresolved. The specimen was CD4+ or CD8+ T cells sorted from blood, collected in a trial of the OX40 agonist ivuxolimab. The CDR3 coding sequence is TGCGCCAGCAGCCAAGTAAGGTTCCTTGAGCAGTTCTTC. Its protein is CASSQVRFLEQFF.